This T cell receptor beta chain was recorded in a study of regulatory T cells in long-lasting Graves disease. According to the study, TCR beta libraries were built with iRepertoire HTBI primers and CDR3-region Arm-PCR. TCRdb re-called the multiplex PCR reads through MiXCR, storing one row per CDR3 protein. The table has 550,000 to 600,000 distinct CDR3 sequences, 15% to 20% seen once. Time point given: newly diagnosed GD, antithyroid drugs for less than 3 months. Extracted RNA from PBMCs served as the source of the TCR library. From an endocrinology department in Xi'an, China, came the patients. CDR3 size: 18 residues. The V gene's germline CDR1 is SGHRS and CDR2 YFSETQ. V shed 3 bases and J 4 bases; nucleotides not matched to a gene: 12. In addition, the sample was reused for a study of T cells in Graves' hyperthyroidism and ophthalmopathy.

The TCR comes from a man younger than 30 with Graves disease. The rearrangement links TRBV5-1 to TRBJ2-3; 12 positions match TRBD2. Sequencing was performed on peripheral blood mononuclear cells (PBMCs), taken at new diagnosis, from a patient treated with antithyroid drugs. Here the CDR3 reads CASSSDYILAGGPDTQYF. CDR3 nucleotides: TGCGCCAGCAGCTCCGATTACATTCTAGCGGGAGGGCCAGATACGCAGTATTTT.